At least ten counts were recorded for the clone carrying this T cell receptor beta chain. Its specificity is not known. The data derive from a study of T-cell reconstitution after alpha-beta-depleted transplantation in children. CDR3 length equals 13 residues. Germline V lookup: CDR1 SQVTM, CDR2 ANQGSEA. The ends were cut back, 7 bases at V and 0 bases at J, with 10 bases in the middle. Unique molecular identifiers were used to barcode this TCRbeta library. TCRdb re-called the PCR reads through MiXCR, storing one row per CDR3 protein. The sample contains about 440,000 distinct CDR3 sequences, about 45% of which appear only once. Study-wide findings and caveats: One year after transplant, T-cell counts and diversity came mostly from newly produced T cells.

The sequences come from PBMCs, collected before TCRalphabeta/CD19-depleted stem cell transplant. The V gene is TRBV29-1, the J gene TRBJ2-1; D might be TRBD1 or TRBD2, each matching 6 bases. The clonotype was recovered from a girl aged 2 to 9 with aplastic anemia, due to receive a stem cell transplant. The CDR3 loop reads CSGGASSYNEQFF. The CDR3 bases are TGCAGCGGGGGGGCGAGCTCCTACAATGAGCAGTTCTTC.